The 22 T cell receptor beta chains given below trace back to one sample, sequenced in a study of blood T cell repertoires in COVID-19. Profiling relied on immunoSEQ multiplex PCR, and the TCRdb table lists in-frame clones only, not all of them. The sample consists of around 160,000 clones, more than 70% of them appearing once. The sequencing sample was made of peripheral blood. The receptors were sampled from a man aged 55 to 70 with active or convalescent COVID-19.

This clone was seen just once. The chain links TRBV28 to TRBJ2-5, with 11 bases that match TRBD1. CDR1 and CDR2 from the germline V gene are MDHEN and SYDVKM. This CDR3 comprises 13 residues. The trim removed 8 bases at V and 5 bases at J, leaving 4 bases unmatched. CDR3 bases: TGTGCCAGCGGGACAGGGGGAGTGGAGACCCAGTACTTC. It yields the protein CASGTGGVETQYF.

This chain uses TRBV14 with TRBJ2-7, with TRBD2 matching 12 bases. Per germline, CDR1 SGHDN and CDR2 FVKESK. The CDR3 spans 15 residues. Trimming removed 1 base from V and 7 bases from J; junction bases left unmatched: 5. The CDR3 sequence is CASSQGLAGVGEQYF. As DNA, the CDR3 is TGTGCCAGCAGCCAAGGACTAGCGGGAGTGGGAGAGCAGTACTTC.

This chain joins TRBV5-1 and TRBJ2-1, with 9 bases lining up with TRBD2. Per germline, CDR1 SGHRS and CDR2 YFSETQ. This CDR3 is 15 amino acids long. Unmatched junction bases numbered 8, after V lost 7 bases and J lost 3 bases. The CDR3 protein is CASGETSGNYNEQFF. The CDR3 DNA is TGCGCCAGCGGAGAGACTAGCGGTAACTACAATGAGCAGTTCTTC.

The V call is TRBV27, the J call TRBJ2-3, with TRBD2 matching over 8 bases. Trimming at V came to 3 bases and at J to 1 base, leaving 12 bases not matched to a gene. CDR3 length equals 18 residues. Germline V gene data show CDR1 as MNHEY and CDR2 as SMNVEV (reference sequence). CDR3 nucleotides: TGTGCCAGCAGTTTCCTCCGGGGGGGCGAGTCCCGCACAGATACGCAGTATTTT. Translating gives CASSFLRGGESRTDTQYF.

The chain couples TRBV3-1 (or the pseudogene TRBV3-2) to TRBJ2-3; the match to TRBD2 covers 7 bases. V lost 4 bases, J lost 1 base, and 2 bases stayed unmatched. The CDR3 consists of 14 residues. Germline-derived CDR1 and CDR2 are LGHDT and YNNKEL (reference sequence). CDR3 protein: CASSPRGGTDTQYF. CDR3 sequence (DNA): TGTGCCAGCAGCCCCCGGGGGGGCACAGATACGCAGTATTTT.

CDR3 loop: CASSVSGGSPDTQYF. The CDR3 coding sequence is TGTGCCAGCAGCGTATCAGGGGGGAGCCCAGATACGCAGTATTTT. V usage is TRBV9 and J usage is TRBJ2-3; maybe TRBD1 (7 bases). V was clipped by 1 base and J by 4 bases, with 13 bases between them. Germline CDR1 reads SGDLS; CDR2 reads YYNGEE. This CDR3 is built from 15 residues. Filled out from reference TRBV9 and TRBJ2-3, the complete variable domain reads DSGVTQTPKHLITATGQRVTLRCSPRSGDLSVYWYQQSLDQGLQFLIQYYNGEERAKGNILERFSAQQFPDLHSELNLSSLELGDSALYFCASSVSGGSPDTQYFGPGTRLTVL.

V and J are TRBV19 and TRBJ2-7; possible D gene TRBD1, 5 bases. Trimming took 1 base from V and 3 from J, leaving 7 bases between them. The CDR3 covers 13 residues. Germline assignment: CDR1 LNHDA and CDR2 SQIVND (reference sequence). CDR3 bases: TGTGCCAGTAGTATAGGACAGAGCTACGAGCAGTACTTC. Its protein is CASSIGQSYEQYF.

The rearrangement links TRBV5-1 to TRBJ2-2; TRBD1 agrees at 8 bases. Germline V gene data show CDR1 as SGHRS and CDR2 as YFSETQ. The CDR3 length is 16 residues. The V gene end was trimmed by 4 bases and the J gene end by 5 bases; junction bases not matched to a gene: 10. The CDR3 DNA reads as TGCGCCAGCAGCACCAAAGGGGACAGGTTTACCGGGGAGCTGTTTTTT. Its translation: CASSTKGDRFTGELFF. Supplemented by reference TRBV5-1 and TRBJ2-2, the full variable domain reads KAGVTQTPRYLIKTRGQQVTLSCSPISGHRSVSWYQQTPGQGLQFLFEYFSETQRNKGNFPGRFSGRQFSNSRSEMNVSTLELGDSALYLCASSTKGDRFTGELFFGEGSRLTVL.

The CDR3 is CASRRLAGYKGTSTDTQYF. The DNA of the CDR3 is TGTGCCAGCAGACGACTAGCGGGGTACAAAGGGACTAGCACAGATACGCAGTATTTT. The chain recombines TRBV7-9 with TRBJ2-3, with 11 nucleotides matching TRBD2. The V gene's germline CDR1 is SEHNR and CDR2 FQNEAQ (reference sequence). V lost 6 bases and J lost 0; bases outside the gene matches: 14. The CDR3 spans 19 residues. Full variable domain (missing parts from reference TRBV7-9 and TRBJ2-3): DTGVSQNPRHKITKRGQNVTFRCDPISEHNRLYWYRQTLGQGPEFLTYFQNEAQLEKSRLLSDRFSAERPKGSFSTLEIQRTEQGDSAMYLCASRRLAGYKGTSTDTQYFGPGTRLTVL.

The chain couples TRBV19 to TRBJ2-2; D ambiguous. CDR3 length: 14 amino acids. Deletions cut 1 base from V and 5 bases from J, with 8 bases between. Germline V gives CDR1 LNHDA, CDR2 SQIVND (reference sequence). CDR3 sequence (DNA): TGTGCCAGTAGTATAGTCTCGCAGACCGGGGAGCTGTTTTTT. It specifies CASSIVSQTGELFF.

The chain recombines TRBV2 with TRBJ2-6; TRBD1 matches at 7 bases. The CDR3 has 14 residues. From germline, CDR1 is SNHLY and CDR2 FYNNEI. The J segment lost 3 bases and the V segment lost 6 bases, leaving 2 bases of the junction unmatched. The CDR3 loop reads CASRGGYGANVLTF. CDR3 bases: TGTGCCAGCAGAGGGGGCTATGGGGCCAACGTCCTGACTTTC.

The chain joins TRBV7-9 to TRBJ2-2, with 9 bases fitting TRBD2. Germline CDR1 and CDR2: SEHNR and FQNEAQ (reference sequence). Trimming removed 5 bases from V and 5 bases from J; junction bases left unmatched: 6. The CDR3 is 15 amino acids. The CDR3 sequence is CASSPLREGTGELFF. For the CDR3, the DNA is TGTGCCAGCAGCCCCTTGCGGGAGGGGACCGGGGAGCTGTTTTTT.

The chain carries TRBV6-5 and TRBJ2-4, with unresolved D. The CDR3 consists of 11 residues. CDR1 is MNHEY and CDR2 is SVGAGI in the germline V gene. Trimming removed 8 bases from V and 0 bases from J, with 2 bases in between. CDR3 nucleotides: TGTGCCAGCCAAGCCAAAAACATTCAGTACTTC. Translating it yields CASQAKNIQYF.

The chain has TRBV24-1 and TRBJ2-5; 8 bases are a match to TRBD1. Germline V CDR1 and CDR2: KGHDR, SFDVKD. The CDR3 consists of 14 residues. Trimming cost V 4 bases and J 4 bases; bases outside gene matches: 4. CDR3 bases: TGTGCCACCAGTGAACCAGGGGGCCTAGAGACCCAGTACTTC. Its translation is CATSEPGGLETQYF.

This rearrangement joins TRBV3-1 (or the pseudogene TRBV3-2) to TRBJ2-5, with 7 nucleotides matching TRBD1. Germline V CDR1 and CDR2: LGHDT, YNNKEL (reference sequence). CDR3 size: 16 residues. V dropped 3 bases and J dropped 1; count of bases not matched to a gene: 8. In DNA form, the CDR3 reads TGTGCCAGCAGCCATTTATCGAAGGGGGCCCAAGAGACCCAGTACTTC. Protein sequence: CASSHLSKGAQETQYF.

This clone has a single count. The chain links TRBV19 to TRBJ2-7; tentative D call: TRBD2 (6 bases). This CDR3 has 16 residues. V lost 4 bases to trimming and J lost 2 bases, with 18 bases between them. Germline values: CDR1 LNHDA, CDR2 SQIVND (reference sequence). CDR3 protein: CASSTNFRRGTYEQYF. The CDR3 DNA reads as TGTGCCAGTAGTACCAACTTTCGGCGGGGTACCTACGAGCAGTACTTC.

The chain has TRBV7-2 and TRBJ1-4; weak D call: TRBD1 (5 bases). Germline CDR1 SGHTA, CDR2 FQGNSA. This CDR3 spans 16 amino acids. Deletions cut 0 bases from V and 5 bases from J, with 13 bases between. The chain's CDR3 is CASSLAGARGNEKLFF. In DNA form, the CDR3 reads TGTGCCAGCAGCTTAGCCGGGGCTCGGGGGAATGAAAAACTGTTTTTT. The full variable domain, rest sourced from reference TRBV7-2 and TRBJ1-4, is GAGVSQSPSNKVTEKGKDVELRCDPISGHTALYWYRQSLGQGLEFLIYFQGNSAPDKSGLPSDRFSAERTGGSVSTLTIQRTQQEDSAVYLCASSLAGARGNEKLFFGSGTQLSVL.

This clone was counted only a few times. J is TRBJ1-2 and V is TRBV7-2; weak D call: TRBD1 (6 bases). CDR3 size: 14 residues. With 6 bases removed from V and 2 bases from J, the gap between germline ends came to 13 bases. CDR1 and CDR2 (germline): SGHTA, FQGNSA. The DNA of the CDR3 is TGTGCCAGCAGTTTTGATACAGGGAACTATGGCTACACCTTC. It translates to CASSFDTGNYGYTF.

The chain couples TRBV4-2 to TRBJ2-1; 7 bases are shared with TRBD2. This CDR3 region has 16 residues. With 4 bases clipped from V and 0 bases from J, the junction kept 6 bases outside the gene matches. Germline CDR1 LGHNA, CDR2 YNFKEQ. CDR3 bases: TGTGCCAGCAGCCGCCCAGCGGGGAGCTCCTACAATGAGCAGTTCTTC. Its protein product is CASSRPAGSSYNEQFF.

This chain uses TRBV28 with TRBJ1-2; TRBD1 matches at 12 bases. V lost 8 bases to trimming and J lost 6 bases; unmatched junction nucleotides: 7. Germline lookup yields CDR1 MDHEN and CDR2 SYDVKM. This CDR3 contains 14 residues. The CDR3 loop reads CASGDRGRMDGYTF. CDR3 bases: TGTGCCAGCGGGGACAGGGGGCGCATGGATGGCTACACCTTC.

The rearrangement links TRBV28 to TRBJ2-4; 13 nucleotides agree with TRBD2. The CDR3 loop spans 13 amino acids. CDR1 is MDHEN, CDR2 SYDVKM, per germline. Trimming cost V 5 bases and J 16 bases; bases outside gene matches: 8. CDR3 region: CASSLGLAGLNYF. As DNA, the CDR3 is TGTGCCAGCAGTCTGGGACTAGCGGGATTGAATTACTTC.

The chain combines TRBV5-6 with TRBJ2-1; 9 positions match TRBD2. The junction had 8 bases not matched to a gene; V was cut back by 4 bases and J by 3 bases. CDR3 size: 16 residues. The germline CDR1 and CDR2 sequences are SGHDT and YYEEEE. The CDR3 loop is CASSRSTSGHYNEQFF. The CDR3 nucleotides read TGTGCCAGCAGCCGATCGACTAGCGGCCACTACAATGAGCAGTTCTTC.